A single sample is the source of the 9 T cell receptor beta chains below, sequenced in a study of OX40 agonist ivuxolimab in advanced cancers. Assay: immunoSEQ multiplex PCR; the TCRdb copy retains only in-frame clones and omits some. This sample has around 120,000 clones, with around 91% found just once. This specimen was CD4+ or CD8+ T cells sorted from blood, taken in a trial of the OX40 agonist ivuxolimab. The receptors were sampled from an adult with an advanced solid tumor such as melanoma, head and neck, liver or kidney cancer.

The chain is built from TRBV7-3 and TRBJ2-1; D is ambiguous. CDR3 size: 14 residues. V gave up 2 bases and J gave up 7 bases, with 12 bases separating them. Per the germline V gene, CDR1 is SGHTA and CDR2 is FQGTGA. CDR3 in amino acids: CASSLASPGNEQFF. The CDR3 nucleotides are TGTGCCAGCAGCTTAGCGAGTCCCGGGAATGAGCAGTTCTTC.

This chain uses TRBV7-3 with TRBJ1-1; TRBD1 aligns across 7 bases. V lost 1 base and J lost 5; bases outside the gene matches: 1. The CDR3 runs to 13 residues. CDR1 and CDR2 from the germline V gene are SGHTA and FQGTGA. The CDR3, as DNA: TGTGCCAGCAGCTTAAGACAGGGAACTGAAGCTTTCTTT. This encodes CASSLRQGTEAFF.

The CDR3 spells CASSSGQGSLEDGYTF. CDR3 bases: TGTGCCAGCAGTTCAGGACAGGGATCCCTTGAGGATGGCTACACCTTC. The chain combines TRBV28 with TRBJ1-2; 8 bases agree with TRBD1. Losses at the gene ends were 4 bases for V and 6 bases for J; bases not matched to a gene: 13. This CDR3 is built from 16 residues. The germline V gene encodes CDR1 MDHEN and CDR2 SYDVKM.

This chain joins TRBV6-5 and TRBJ1-1; unclear D gene. Germline CDR1 MNHEY, CDR2 SVGAGI. V was clipped by 8 bases and J by 7 bases, with 11 bases between them. The CDR3 totals 11 residues. The CDR3 region is CASARSDEAFF. The CDR3 region has the DNA TGTGCCAGCGCAAGGAGCGATGAAGCTTTCTTT.

The chain is built from TRBV18 and TRBJ1-2; D might be TRBD1 (5 bases). Germline lookup yields CDR1 KGHSH and CDR2 LQKENI. The CDR3 contains 15 residues. With 3 bases removed from V and 7 bases from J, the gap between germline ends came to 18 bases. CDR3 loop: CASSPANTGVGGYTF. As DNA, the CDR3 is TGTGCCAGCTCACCCGCGAACACGGGGGTCGGTGGCTACACCTTC.

The chain is built from TRBV6-5 and TRBJ2-7; D is unresolved. V lost 7 bases, J lost 3 bases, and 7 bases lay in between. The CDR3 spans 11 residues. Germline V lookup: CDR1 MNHEY, CDR2 SVGAGI. This chain's CDR3 is CASKTVYEQYF. CDR3 sequence (DNA): TGTGCCAGCAAGACGGTCTACGAGCAGTACTTC.

The J gene is TRBJ1-4, the V gene TRBV5-1; 8 nucleotides agree with TRBD1. With V trimmed by 4 bases and J by 5 bases, 7 bases remained unmatched. Germline V gene sequence: CDR1 SGHRS, CDR2 YFSETQ. The CDR3 consists of 15 residues. CDR3 DNA sequence: TGCGCCAGCAGCGCCGGGACAGGAAGGAATGAAAAACTGTTTTTT. Translated, it gives CASSAGTGRNEKLFF.

The J gene is TRBJ1-3, the V gene TRBV5-1; D is uncertain. V lost 0 bases to trimming and J lost 1 base, with 8 bases between them. Germline assignment: CDR1 SGHRS and CDR2 YFSETQ. This CDR3 has 15 amino acids. CDR3: CASSLALGSGNTIYF. Here the CDR3 DNA reads TGCGCCAGCAGCTTGGCCCTGGGGTCTGGAAACACCATATATTTT.

The chain couples TRBV6-1 to TRBJ2-3; D perhaps matches TRBD1 (6 bases). Trimming pared 6 bases from V and 4 bases from J, leaving 14 bases between. Germline V gene sequence: CDR1 MNHNS, CDR2 SASEGT. This CDR3 has 14 amino acids. The CDR3 coding sequence is TGTGCCAGCAGCCCAGGACAGAGGCCAGATACGCAGTATTTT. Its protein product is CASSPGQRPDTQYF.